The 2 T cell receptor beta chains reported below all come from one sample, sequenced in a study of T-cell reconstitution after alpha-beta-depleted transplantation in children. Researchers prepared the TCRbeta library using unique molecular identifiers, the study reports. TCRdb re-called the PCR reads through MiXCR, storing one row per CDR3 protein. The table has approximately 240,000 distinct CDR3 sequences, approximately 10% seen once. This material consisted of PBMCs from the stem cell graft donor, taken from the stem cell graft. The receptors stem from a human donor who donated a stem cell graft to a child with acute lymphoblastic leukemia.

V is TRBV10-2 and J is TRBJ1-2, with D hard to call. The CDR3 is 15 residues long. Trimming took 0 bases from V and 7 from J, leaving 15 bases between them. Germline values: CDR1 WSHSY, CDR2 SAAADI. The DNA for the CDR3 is TGCGCCAGCAGTGAGTCCTCCACCGGGGTTGGTGGCTACACCTTC. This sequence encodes CASSESSTGVGGYTF.

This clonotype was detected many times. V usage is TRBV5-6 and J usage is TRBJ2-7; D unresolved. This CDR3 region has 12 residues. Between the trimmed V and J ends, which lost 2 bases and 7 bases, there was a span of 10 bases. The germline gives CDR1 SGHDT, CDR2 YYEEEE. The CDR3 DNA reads TGTGCCAGCAGCTTAACTCTTCGTGAGCAGTACTTC. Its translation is CASSLTLREQYF.